The clone carrying this TCR beta chain came up a few times. Participants' own reports of clinical history determined their cohort assignment. Recovery meant two consecutive negative NP/OP PCR tests, professional clearance, or resolved symptoms. J lost 9 bases, V lost 5 bases, and 4 bases had no gene match. The length of the CDR3 is 12 residues. Looked up from germline, CDR1 is KGHSY and CDR2 is FQNENV. Original processing methods: How many nucleated cells were present was estimated from reference gene primer amplification. The repertoire was sequenced with immunoSEQ multiplex PCR; TCRdb's copy has only in-frame clones and lacks some. V and J calls plus clone size are reproduced from that table; the DNA served to infer D and trimming. The sample holds 200,000 to 250,000 clones; 85% are singletons and the top ten take over 15%. This entry comes from a study of blood T cell repertoires in COVID-19. Study details: T cells, B-cell-depleted T cells, or PBMCs supplied cDNA or gDNA.

The rearrangement links TRBV16 to TRBJ1-5; 7 bases line up with TRBD1. Sequences were obtained from PBMCs or T cells enriched from blood (not recorded which). This TCR was sampled from a man aged 35-49 years who had recovered from COVID-19. The CDR3 region has the DNA TGTGCCAGCAGCTTACAGGGGCGGCCCCAGCATTTT. Its protein is CASSLQGRPQHF.